The present T cell receptor beta chain was sequenced within a study of blood T cell repertoires in COVID-19. At the level of the study: Acute and convalescent COVID-19 specimens originated in the United States, Italy and Spain. PBMCs, B-cell-depleted T cells, or T cells were the source of the cDNA or gDNA that made up the material.

This CDR3 contains 21 residues. The ends were cut back, 4 bases at V and 4 bases at J, with 34 bases in the middle. The germline CDR1 and CDR2 sequences are MDHEN and SYDVKM. This clone was recorded only once. Per the original methods: The authors estimated nucleated cell counts from reference gene primer amplification. The method was immunoSEQ multiplex PCR; TCRdb's version includes in-frame clones alone and lacks a portion of them. The V and J calls and clone size were taken over from that table, and D and trimming were inferred from the DNA. The sample includes fewer than 250,000 clones, approximately 80% of them seen just once.

The rearrangement uses TRBV28 and TRBJ1-2; D possibly corresponds to TRBD1 (6 bases). Sequencing used peripheral blood. The TCR originated in a woman between 50 and 59 years old with acute or convalescent COVID-19. CDR3 amino acids: CASSSRRSGQPVDPGSYGYTF. The CDR3 coding sequence is TGTGCCAGCAGTTCCCGCCGGAGCGGACAGCCTGTAGACCCAGGCAGCTATGGCTACACCTTC.